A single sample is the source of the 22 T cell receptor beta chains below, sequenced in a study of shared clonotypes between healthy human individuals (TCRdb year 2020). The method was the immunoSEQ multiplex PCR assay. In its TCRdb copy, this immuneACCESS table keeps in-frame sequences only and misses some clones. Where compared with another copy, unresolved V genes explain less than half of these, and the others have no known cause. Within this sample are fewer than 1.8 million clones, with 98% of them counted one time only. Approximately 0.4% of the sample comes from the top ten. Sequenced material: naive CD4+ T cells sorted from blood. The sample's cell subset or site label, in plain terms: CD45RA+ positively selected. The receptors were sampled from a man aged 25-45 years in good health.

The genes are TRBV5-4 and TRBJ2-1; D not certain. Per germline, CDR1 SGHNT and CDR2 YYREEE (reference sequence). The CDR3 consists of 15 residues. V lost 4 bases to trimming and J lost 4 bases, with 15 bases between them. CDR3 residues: CASSLPATDYNEQFF. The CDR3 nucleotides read TGTGCCAGCAGCCTCCCGGCGACTGATTACAATGAGCAGTTCTTC.

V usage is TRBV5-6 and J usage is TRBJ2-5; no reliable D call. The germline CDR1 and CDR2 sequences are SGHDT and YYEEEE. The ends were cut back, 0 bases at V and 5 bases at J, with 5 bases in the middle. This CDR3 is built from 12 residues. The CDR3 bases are TGTGCCAGCAGCTTGGCCATGGAGACCCAGTACTTC. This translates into CASSLAMETQYF.

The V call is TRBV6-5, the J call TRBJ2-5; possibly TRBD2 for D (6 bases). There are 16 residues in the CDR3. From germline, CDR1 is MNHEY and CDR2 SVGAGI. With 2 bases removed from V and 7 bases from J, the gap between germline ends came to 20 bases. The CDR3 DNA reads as TGTGCCAGCAGTTACACTACCGGGACTTTTGGAGGGACCCAGTACTTC. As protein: CASSYTTGTFGGTQYF.

CDR3 sequence: CASSYTGQGDTF. DNA of the CDR3: TGTGCCAGCAGTTACACAGGACAGGGTGACACCTTC. V usage is TRBV6-6 and J usage is TRBJ1-2; 8 bases are a match to TRBD1. Germline CDR1 reads MNHNY; CDR2 reads SVGAGI (reference sequence). This CDR3 spans 12 amino acids. With V trimmed by 2 bases and J by 12 bases, 5 bases remained unmatched.

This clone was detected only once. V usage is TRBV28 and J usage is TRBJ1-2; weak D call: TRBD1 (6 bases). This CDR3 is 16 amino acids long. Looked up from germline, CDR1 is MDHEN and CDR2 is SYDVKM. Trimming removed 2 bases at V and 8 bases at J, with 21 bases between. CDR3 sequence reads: CASSLARTVIARGYTF. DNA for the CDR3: TGTGCCAGCAGTTTAGCCCGGACAGTGATCGCCCGGGGCTACACCTTC.

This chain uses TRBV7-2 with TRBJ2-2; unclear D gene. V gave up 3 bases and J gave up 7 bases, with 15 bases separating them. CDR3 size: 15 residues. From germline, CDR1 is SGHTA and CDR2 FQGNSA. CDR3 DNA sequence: TGTGCCAGCAGCTTTATCCGGCCTCTGGGCGGGGAGCTGTTTTTT. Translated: CASSFIRPLGGELFF.

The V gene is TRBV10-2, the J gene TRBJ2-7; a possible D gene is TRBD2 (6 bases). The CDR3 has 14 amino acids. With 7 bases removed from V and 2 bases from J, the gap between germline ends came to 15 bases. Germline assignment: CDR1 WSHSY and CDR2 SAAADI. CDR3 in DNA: TGCGCCAGCAAGAGGTGGGAGGCTCCCTACGAGCAGTACTTC. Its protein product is CASKRWEAPYEQYF.

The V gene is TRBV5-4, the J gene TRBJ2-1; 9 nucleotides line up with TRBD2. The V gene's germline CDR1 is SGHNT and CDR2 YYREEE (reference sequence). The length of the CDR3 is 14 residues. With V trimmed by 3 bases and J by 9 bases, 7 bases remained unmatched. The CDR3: CASSSPGGRAEQFF. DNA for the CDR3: TGTGCCAGCAGCTCCCCGGGCGGGAGGGCTGAGCAGTTCTTC.

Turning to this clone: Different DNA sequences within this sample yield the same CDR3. The CDR3 here is CASSRNSNTGELFF. CDR3 nucleotide sequence: TGTGCCAGCTCACGAAACAGCAACACCGGGGAGCTGTTTTTT. The chain joins TRBV18 to TRBJ2-2; D remains ambiguous. Germline V gene sequence: CDR1 KGHSH, CDR2 LQKENI. The CDR3 has 14 amino acids. V dropped 4 bases and J dropped 2 bases, with 8 bases sitting between them.

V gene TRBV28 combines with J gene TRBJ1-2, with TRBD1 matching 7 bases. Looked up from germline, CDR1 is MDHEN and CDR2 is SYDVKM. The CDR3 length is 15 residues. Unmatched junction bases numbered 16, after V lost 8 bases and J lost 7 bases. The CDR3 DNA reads TGTGCCAGCCCCGTACCGGGACAGCGAGGAGGTGGCTACACCTTC. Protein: CASPVPGQRGGGYTF.

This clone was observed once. The CDR3 spells CASSYSHNEKLFF. The CDR3 nucleotides are TGTGCCAGCAGTTACTCCCATAATGAAAAACTGTTTTTT. The chain is built from TRBV6-5 and TRBJ1-4; the D is unclear. V lost 0 bases and J 4 bases, leaving 3 bases between the germline ends. The CDR3 covers 13 residues. Germline V gene data show CDR1 as MNHEY and CDR2 as SVGAGI.

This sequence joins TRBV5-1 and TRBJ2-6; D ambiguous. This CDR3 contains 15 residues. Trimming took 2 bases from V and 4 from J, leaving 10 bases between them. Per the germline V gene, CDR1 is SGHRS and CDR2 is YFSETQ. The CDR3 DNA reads TGCGCCAGCAGCTTATTGGCTCCGGGGGCCAACGTCCTGACTTTC. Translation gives CASSLLAPGANVLTF.

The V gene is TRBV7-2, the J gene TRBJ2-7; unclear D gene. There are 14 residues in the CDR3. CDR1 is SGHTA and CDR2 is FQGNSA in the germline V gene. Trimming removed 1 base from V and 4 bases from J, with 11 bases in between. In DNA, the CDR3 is TGTGCCAGCAGCTTAGGAGTCCCCGCTTACGAGCAGTACTTC. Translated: CASSLGVPAYEQYF.

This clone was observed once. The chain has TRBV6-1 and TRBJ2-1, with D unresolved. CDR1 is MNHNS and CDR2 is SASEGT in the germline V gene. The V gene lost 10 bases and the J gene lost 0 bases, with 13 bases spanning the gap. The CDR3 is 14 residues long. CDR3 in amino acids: CATILLGSYNEQFF. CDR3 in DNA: TGTGCCACCATCCTGCTGGGCTCCTACAATGAGCAGTTCTTC.

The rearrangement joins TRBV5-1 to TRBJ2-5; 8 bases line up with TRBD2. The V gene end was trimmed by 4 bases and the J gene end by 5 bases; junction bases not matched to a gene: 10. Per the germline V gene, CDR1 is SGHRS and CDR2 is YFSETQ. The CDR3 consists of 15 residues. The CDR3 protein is CASSTREGARETQYF. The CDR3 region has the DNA TGCGCCAGCAGCACCCGGGAGGGCGCCCGGGAGACCCAGTACTTC. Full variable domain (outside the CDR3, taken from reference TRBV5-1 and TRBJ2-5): KAGVTQTPRYLIKTRGQQVTLSCSPISGHRSVSWYQQTPGQGLQFLFEYFSETQRNKGNFPGRFSGRQFSNSRSEMNVSTLELGDSALYLCASSTREGARETQYFGPGTRLLVL.

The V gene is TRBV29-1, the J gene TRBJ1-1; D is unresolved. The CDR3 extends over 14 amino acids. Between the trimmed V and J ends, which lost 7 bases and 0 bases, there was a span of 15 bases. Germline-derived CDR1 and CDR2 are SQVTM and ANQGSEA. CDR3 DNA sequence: TGCAGCGCCGGGTGGAGGGATTTGAACACTGAAGCTTTCTTT. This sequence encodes CSAGWRDLNTEAFF.

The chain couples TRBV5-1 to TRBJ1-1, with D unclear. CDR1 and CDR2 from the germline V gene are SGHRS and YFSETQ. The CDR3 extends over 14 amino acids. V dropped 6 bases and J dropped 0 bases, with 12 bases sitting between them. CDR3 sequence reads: CASKPSNMNTEAFF. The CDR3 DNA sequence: TGCGCCAGCAAGCCCAGTAACATGAACACTGAAGCTTTCTTT.

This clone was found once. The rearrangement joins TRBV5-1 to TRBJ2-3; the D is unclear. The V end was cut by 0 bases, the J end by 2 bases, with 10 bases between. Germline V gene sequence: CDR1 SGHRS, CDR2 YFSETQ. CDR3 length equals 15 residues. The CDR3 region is CASSLEPVTTDTQYF. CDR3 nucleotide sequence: TGCGCCAGCAGCTTGGAACCCGTAACCACAGATACGCAGTATTTT.

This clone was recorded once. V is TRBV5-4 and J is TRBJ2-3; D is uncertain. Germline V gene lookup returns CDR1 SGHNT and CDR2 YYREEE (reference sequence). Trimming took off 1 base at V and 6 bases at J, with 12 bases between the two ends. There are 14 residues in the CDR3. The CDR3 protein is CASSLRSSPDTQYF. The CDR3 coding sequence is TGTGCCAGCAGCTTGAGATCATCACCGGATACGCAGTATTTT.

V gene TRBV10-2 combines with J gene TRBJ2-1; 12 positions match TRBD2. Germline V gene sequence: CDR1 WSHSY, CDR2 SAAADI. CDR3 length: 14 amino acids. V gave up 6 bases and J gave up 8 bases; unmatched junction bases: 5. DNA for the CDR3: TGCGCCAGCAGGAACCCTAGCGGGAGGGATGAGCAGTTCTTC. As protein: CASRNPSGRDEQFF.

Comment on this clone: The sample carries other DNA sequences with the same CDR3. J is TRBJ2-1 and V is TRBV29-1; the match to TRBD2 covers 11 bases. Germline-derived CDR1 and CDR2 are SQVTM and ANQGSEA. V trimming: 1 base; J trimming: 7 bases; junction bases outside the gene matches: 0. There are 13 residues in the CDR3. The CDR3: CSVEGLAGNEQFF. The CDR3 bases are TGCAGCGTTGAAGGACTAGCGGGAAATGAGCAGTTCTTC.

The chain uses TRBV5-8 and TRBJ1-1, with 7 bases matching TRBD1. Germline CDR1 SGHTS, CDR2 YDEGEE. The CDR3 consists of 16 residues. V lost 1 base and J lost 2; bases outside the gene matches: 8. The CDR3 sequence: CASSLRFRDSNTEAFF. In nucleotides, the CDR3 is TGTGCCAGCAGCTTGAGATTCCGGGACAGTAACACTGAAGCTTTCTTT.